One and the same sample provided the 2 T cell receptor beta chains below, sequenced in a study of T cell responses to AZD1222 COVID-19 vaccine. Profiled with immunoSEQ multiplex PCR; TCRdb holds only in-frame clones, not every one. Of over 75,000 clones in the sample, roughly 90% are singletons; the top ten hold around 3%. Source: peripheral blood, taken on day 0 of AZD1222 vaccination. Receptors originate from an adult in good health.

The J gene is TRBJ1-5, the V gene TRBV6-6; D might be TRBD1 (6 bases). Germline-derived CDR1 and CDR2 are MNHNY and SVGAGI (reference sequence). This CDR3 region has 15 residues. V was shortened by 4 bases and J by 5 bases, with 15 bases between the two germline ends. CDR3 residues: CASSSGGAGDQPQHF. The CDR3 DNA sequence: TGTGCCAGCAGTTCCGGCGGGGCAGGGGATCAGCCCCAGCATTTT.

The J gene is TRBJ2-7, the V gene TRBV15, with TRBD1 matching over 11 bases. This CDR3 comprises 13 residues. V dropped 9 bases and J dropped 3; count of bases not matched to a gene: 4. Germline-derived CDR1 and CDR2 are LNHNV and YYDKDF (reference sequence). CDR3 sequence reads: CATRGTGGYEQYF. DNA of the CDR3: TGTGCCACACGGGGGACAGGGGGCTACGAGCAGTACTTC.